The 13 T cell receptor beta chains below were found in one sample sequenced in a study of shared clonotypes between healthy human individuals. Clones were sequenced by immunoSEQ multiplex PCR, and TCRdb holds only the in-frame ones, with some missing. The data contain around 2,000,000 clones, approximately 94% of them singletons. As defined, naive CD8 cells were CD45RO-negative and positively selected for CCR7, with terminally differentiated effector memory CD45RA+ cells excluded. The source material was naive CD8+ T cells sorted from blood. The origin of the receptors is a man aged 18 to 30 in good health.

The chain links TRBV5-6 to TRBJ2-2; D might be TRBD1 (6 bases). The CDR3 is 15 residues long. CDR1 is SGHDT and CDR2 is YYEEEE in the germline V gene. V dropped 3 bases and J dropped 3 bases, with 12 bases sitting between them. The DNA of the CDR3 is TGTGCCAGCAGCTCAGCCGGGACACACACCGGGGAGCTGTTTTTT. This gives the protein CASSSAGTHTGELFF.

V gene TRBV4-1 combines with J gene TRBJ2-7, with D hard to call. CDR1 and CDR2 (germline): MGHRA, YSYEKL. Deletions cut 1 base from V and 5 bases from J, with 9 bases between. The CDR3 consists of 13 residues. The CDR3 coding sequence is TGCGCCAGCAGCCAAGTGTTTAAGGACGAGCAGTACTTC. Residues: CASSQVFKDEQYF.

The rearrangement links TRBV4-1 to TRBJ2-2, with 10 bases that match TRBD1. Germline CDR1 is MGHRA and CDR2 is YSYEKL. The V segment lost 0 bases and the J segment 7 bases; nucleotides outside the gene matches: 5. CDR3 length: 16 amino acids. The CDR3 DNA follows: TGCGCCAGCAGCCAAGATCCAGGGACAGGGGTCGGGGAGCTGTTTTTT. Translation gives CASSQDPGTGVGELFF.

The V call is TRBV13, the J call TRBJ2-7; 11 bases align to TRBD2. The V gene end was trimmed by 5 bases and the J gene end by 2 bases; junction bases not matched to a gene: 5. The CDR3 length is 15 residues. Looked up from germline, CDR1 is PRHDT and CDR2 is FYEKMQ (reference sequence). The CDR3 DNA reads as TGTGCCAGCAGCCACGGGACTAGCGGCACCTACGAGCAGTACTTC. The encoded protein is CASSHGTSGTYEQYF.

The chain joins TRBV6-4 to TRBJ1-5, with D tentatively TRBD1 (5 bases). This CDR3 is built from 19 residues. CDR1 and CDR2 from the germline V gene are MRHNA and SNTAGT. V lost 6 bases and J 0 bases, leaving 24 bases between the germline ends. The CDR3, as DNA: TGTGCCAGCAGGGAGGGGTCAGTCACCCCTCACTATAGCAATCAGCCCCAGCATTTT. This gives the protein CASREGSVTPHYSNQPQHF.

The rearrangement links TRBV29-1 to TRBJ2-1; 10 nucleotides match TRBD2. CDR1 is SQVTM and CDR2 is ANQGSEA in the germline V gene. The CDR3 spans 15 residues. V shed 7 bases, J shed 2 bases, and the junction held 8 bases outside the gene matches. This CDR3 is CSAELAGRAYNEQFF. In DNA, the CDR3 is TGCAGCGCCGAACTAGCGGGGAGGGCCTACAATGAGCAGTTCTTC.

A remark on this clone: The sample contains more than one DNA sequence encoding this CDR3. Here the CDR3 DNA reads TGTGCCAGTAGTATCTGGACTAGCGGATACAATGAGCAGTTCTTC. It yields the protein CASSIWTSGYNEQFF. The J gene is TRBJ2-1, the V gene TRBV19; the match to TRBD2 covers 10 bases. The CDR3 extends over 15 amino acids. Germline V gene sequence: CDR1 LNHDA, CDR2 SQIVND (reference sequence). Losses at the gene ends were 3 bases for V and 4 bases for J; bases not matched to a gene: 3. The full variable domain, rest sourced from reference TRBV19 and TRBJ2-1, is DGGITQSPKYLFRKEGQNVTLSCEQNLNHDAMYWYRQDPGQGLRLIYYSQIVNDFQKGDIAEGYSVSREKKESFPLTVTSAQKNPTAFYLCASSIWTSGYNEQFFGPGTRLTVL.

This clone was detected only once. The chain recombines TRBV27 with TRBJ1-2; 10 bases are a match to TRBD1. The CDR3 has 13 residues. In germline, CDR1 is MNHEY, CDR2 SMNVEV (reference sequence). V dropped 6 bases and J dropped 7; count of bases not matched to a gene: 5. This CDR3 reads CASRTGTGVGYTF. As DNA, the CDR3 is TGTGCCAGCAGAACCGGGACAGGGGTTGGCTACACCTTC.

The J gene is TRBJ1-5, the V gene TRBV12-5; D gene uncertain. Germline CDR1 reads LGHNT; CDR2 reads FRNRAP. Trimming took 5 bases from V and 0 from J, leaving 5 bases between them. This CDR3 is 13 amino acids long. The CDR3 reads CASGPDSNQPQHF. The CDR3 bases are TGTGCTAGTGGTCCCGATAGCAATCAGCCCCAGCATTTT.

The V and J genes are TRBV4-1 and TRBJ2-1; D is undetermined. The length of the CDR3 is 15 residues. The germline V and J ends were trimmed by 1 base and 12 bases, with 19 bases remaining between them. Germline V gene sequence: CDR1 MGHRA, CDR2 YSYEKL. Written as DNA, the CDR3 is TGCGCCAGCAGCCAAGGGCAGCTATCTCTAACCGTGCAGTTCTTC. The encoded protein is CASSQGQLSLTVQFF.

The genes are TRBV13 and TRBJ1-1; 9 bases align to TRBD1. V was pared by 5 bases and J by 4 bases, with 5 bases of the junction left unmatched. The germline gives CDR1 PRHDT, CDR2 FYEKMQ (reference sequence). This CDR3 is 14 amino acids long. The CDR3 loop reads CASSQGQGSTEAFF. Here the CDR3 DNA reads TGTGCCAGCAGCCAGGGACAGGGTAGCACTGAAGCTTTCTTT.

For this clone: One end of the junction fails to match germline, which may point to a read error. The chain couples TRBV5-6 to TRBJ2-3; D may be TRBD1 (5 bases). Germline CDR1 reads SGHDT; CDR2 reads YYEEEE. This CDR3 is 11 amino acids long. In DNA form, the CDR3 reads TGTGCCAGCAGCTTGGTTGGGGCCCTGAATTTT. Its translation is CASSLVGALNF.

The chain combines TRBV6-5 with TRBJ2-1; no clear D. The CDR3 has 15 residues. Looked up from germline, CDR1 is MNHEY and CDR2 is SVGAGI. V was clipped by 0 bases and J by 6 bases, with 12 bases between them. The CDR3 is CASSYSPDSFNEQFF. CDR3 coding DNA: TGTGCCAGCAGTTACTCACCCGACTCTTTCAATGAGCAGTTCTTC.